The clone carrying this T cell receptor (beta chain) was seen at least ten times. The target antigen is unknown. Germline V gene lookup returns CDR1 SGHAT and CDR2 FQNNGV. The CDR3 is 13 residues long. Trimming cost V 0 bases and J 10 bases, with 10 bases left between them. Regarding time point: newly diagnosed GD, antithyroid drugs for less than 3 months. PBMCs provided the RNA from which the TCR library was made. This sample is part of a study of regulatory T cells in long-lasting Graves disease. Study-wide results and limits: Small sample size may have lowered accuracy. Examination was confined to peripheral blood, excluding thyroid tissue. Persistent disease favored TRBV28, TRBJ1-2 and TRBJ2-5.

Arm-PCR of CDR3 regions and iRepertoire HTBI primers were used to build TCR beta libraries. TCRdb re-called the multiplex PCR reads with MiXCR, one entry per CDR3 protein. The sample has some 230,000 distinct CDR3 sequences; 18% are singletons. The chain links TRBV11-2 to TRBJ2-1; the D gene is possibly TRBD2 (6 bases). The clonotype comes from a female donor with Graves disease. Sequencing was performed on peripheral blood mononuclear cells (PBMCs), taken at new diagnosis, from a patient treated with antithyroid drugs. The CDR3 region has the DNA TGTGCCAGCAGCTTAGATCGGGGGAGGGAGCAGTTCTTC. It encodes CASSLDRGREQFF.